This T cell receptor (beta chain) originates from a study of blood T cell repertoires in COVID-19. Study-wide context: Both acute and convalescent COVID-19 samples were obtained from the United States, Italy and Spain. T cells, B-cell-depleted T cells, or PBMCs supplied cDNA or gDNA.

CDR1 is KGHSY and CDR2 is FQNENV in the germline V gene. V was clipped by 4 bases and J by 6 bases, with 15 bases between them. This CDR3 is built from 15 residues. Original data processing: How many nucleated cells were present was estimated from reference gene primer amplification. The method was immunoSEQ multiplex PCR; TCRdb's version includes in-frame clones alone and lacks a portion of them. That table is the source of V, J and clone size, and D and trimming were worked out from the DNA. The sample carries 150,000 to 200,000 clones, approximately 82% recorded once. The sample consisted of peripheral blood. V usage is TRBV16 and J usage is TRBJ1-4, with a possible D match to TRBD1 (5 bases). The clonotype comes from a human donor with acute or convalescent COVID-19. The donor label of this sample is uncertain. CDR3 DNA sequence: TGTGCCAGCAGCCCCAGTGGGGGGGGATATGAAAAACTGTTTTTT. Its translation is CASSPSGGGYEKLFF.